The 10 T cell receptor beta chains presented below share a single source sample, sequenced in a study of cytomegalovirus exposure and HLA in healthy donors. 60 Vbeta and 13 Jbeta primers were used in PCR. The method was immunoSEQ multiplex PCR; TCRdb's version includes in-frame clones alone and lacks a portion of them. The repertoire holds under 150,000 clones, with roughly 83% as singletons. Sequencing was done on a sample of PBMCs. These TCRs come from a girl aged 2 to 10 in good health and CMV-seronegative.

This clone was observed a single time. The chain joins TRBV4-2 to TRBJ1-4; 9 bases agree with TRBD1. This CDR3 region has 15 residues. The J segment lost 5 bases and the V segment lost 3 bases, leaving 4 bases of the junction unmatched. Per the germline V gene, CDR1 is LGHNA and CDR2 is YNFKEQ. The DNA of the CDR3 is TGTGCCAGCAGCCAGGAGGGACAGGGAAATGAAAAACTGTTTTTT. Its translation is CASSQEGQGNEKLFF.

V and J are TRBV5-1 and TRBJ2-1; TRBD1 aligns across 10 bases. Germline CDR1 SGHRS, CDR2 YFSETQ. The junction had 16 bases not matched to a gene; V was cut back by 2 bases and J by 5 bases. This CDR3 is 19 amino acids long. The CDR3 sequence is CASSFVGTGAPGAHNEQFF. The CDR3 DNA follows: TGCGCCAGCAGCTTTGTAGGGACAGGGGCTCCGGGAGCACACAATGAGCAGTTCTTC.

The J gene is TRBJ2-5, the V gene TRBV14, with D tentatively TRBD2 (5 bases). Trimming cost V 6 bases and J 4 bases, with 21 bases left between them. From germline, CDR1 is SGHDN and CDR2 FVKESK. There are 16 residues in the CDR3. The CDR3: CASSLRRGRAGETQYF. For the CDR3, the DNA is TGTGCCAGCAGTCTACGGCGAGGACGGGCGGGAGAGACCCAGTACTTC.

V usage is TRBV25-1 and J usage is TRBJ2-3, with D maybe TRBD2 (5 bases). The CDR3 is 14 residues long. V was trimmed by 10 bases and J by 1 base, leaving 15 bases between them. Germline CDR1 reads MGHDK; CDR2 reads SYGVNS. CDR3 in amino acids: CATTLVRGTDTQYF. The DNA for the CDR3 is TGTGCCACCACGCTCGTGAGGGGCACAGATACGCAGTATTTT.

This chain uses TRBV4-1 with TRBJ1-1; D is perhaps TRBD1 (6 bases). The CDR3 totals 15 residues. V shed 0 bases and J shed 0 bases, with 8 bases lying between them. Germline V gives CDR1 MGHRA, CDR2 YSYEKL. CDR3 protein: CASSQDSGVNTEAFF. The CDR3 bases are TGCGCCAGCAGCCAAGACTCAGGGGTGAACACTGAAGCTTTCTTT.

Of note for this clone: Other DNA sequences in this specimen translate into the identical CDR3. The rearrangement links TRBV5-6 to TRBJ2-7; weak D call: TRBD2 (6 bases). The CDR3 spans 13 residues. With 0 bases removed from V and 3 bases from J, the gap between germline ends came to 7 bases. Germline V gives CDR1 SGHDT, CDR2 YYEEEE. DNA of the CDR3: TGTGCCAGCAGCTTGGCCGGGAGCTACGAGCAGTACTTC. This translates into CASSLAGSYEQYF.

This chain connects TRBV4-3 to TRBJ2-6; D might be TRBD1 (6 bases). The length of the CDR3 is 19 residues. Germline-derived CDR1 and CDR2 are LGHNA and YSLEER. The germline V and J ends were trimmed by 0 bases and 0 bases, with 15 bases remaining between them. The CDR3 bases are TGCGCCAGCAGCCAAGATCGGTCAGGGGCCTACTCTGGGGCCAACGTCCTGACTTTC. Translating it yields CASSQDRSGAYSGANVLTF.

The rearrangement links TRBV29-1 to TRBJ2-3; D possibly corresponds to TRBD2 (6 bases). The CDR3 totals 11 residues. V lost 5 bases and J lost 6, with 9 bases in between. Germline V gene lookup returns CDR1 SQVTM and CDR2 ANQGSEA. The CDR3 DNA reads TGCAGCGTTCGCGGGACGGATACGCAGTATTTT. It specifies CSVRGTDTQYF.

CDR3 DNA: TGTGCCAGTAGTGCAGGGCCCGGGGAGCTGTTTTTT. Residues: CASSAGPGELFF. This sequence joins TRBV19 and TRBJ2-2; a weak D match, TRBD1 (5 bases). CDR1 LNHDA and CDR2 SQIVND come from the germline V gene (reference sequence). The length of the CDR3 is 12 residues. V lost 5 bases and J lost 6, with 7 bases in between.

This chain uses TRBV28 with TRBJ2-7; weak D call: TRBD1 (6 bases). Deletions cut 7 bases from V and 3 bases from J, with 16 bases between. Germline CDR1 is MDHEN and CDR2 is SYDVKM. The CDR3 spans 14 residues. The chain's CDR3 is CASISAGQLYEQYF. Written as DNA, the CDR3 is TGTGCCAGCATCTCCGCCGGACAGCTCTACGAGCAGTACTTC.